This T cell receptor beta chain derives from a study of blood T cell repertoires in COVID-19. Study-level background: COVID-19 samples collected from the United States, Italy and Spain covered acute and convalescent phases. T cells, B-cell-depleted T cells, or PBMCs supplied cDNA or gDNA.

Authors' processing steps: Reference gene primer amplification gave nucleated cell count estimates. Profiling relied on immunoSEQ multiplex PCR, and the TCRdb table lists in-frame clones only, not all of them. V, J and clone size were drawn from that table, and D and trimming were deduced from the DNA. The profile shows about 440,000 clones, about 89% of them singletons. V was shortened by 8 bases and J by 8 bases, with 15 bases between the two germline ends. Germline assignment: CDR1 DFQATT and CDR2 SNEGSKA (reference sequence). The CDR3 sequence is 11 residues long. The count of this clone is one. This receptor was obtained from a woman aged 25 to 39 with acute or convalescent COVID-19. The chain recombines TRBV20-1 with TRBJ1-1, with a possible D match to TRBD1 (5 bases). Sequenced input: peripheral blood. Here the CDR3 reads CSSNDRYEAFF. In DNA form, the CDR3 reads TGCAGTTCGAACGACAGATACGAAGCTTTCTTT.